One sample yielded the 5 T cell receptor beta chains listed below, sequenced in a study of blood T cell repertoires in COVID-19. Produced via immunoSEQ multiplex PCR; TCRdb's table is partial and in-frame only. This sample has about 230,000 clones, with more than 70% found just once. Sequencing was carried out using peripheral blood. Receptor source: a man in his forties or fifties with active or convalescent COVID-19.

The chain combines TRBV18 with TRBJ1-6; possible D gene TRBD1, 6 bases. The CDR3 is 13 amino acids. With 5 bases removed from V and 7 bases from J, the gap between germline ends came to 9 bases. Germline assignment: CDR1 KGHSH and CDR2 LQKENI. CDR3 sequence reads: CASSDTGNSPLHF. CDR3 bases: TGTGCCAGCTCAGATACAGGGAATTCACCCCTCCACTTT. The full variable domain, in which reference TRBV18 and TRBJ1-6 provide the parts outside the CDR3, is NAGVMQNPRHLVRRRGQEARLRCSPMKGHSHVYWYRQLPEEGLKFMVYLQKENIIDESGMPKERFSAEFPKEGPSILRIQQVVRGDSAAYFCASSDTGNSPLHFGNGTRLTVT.

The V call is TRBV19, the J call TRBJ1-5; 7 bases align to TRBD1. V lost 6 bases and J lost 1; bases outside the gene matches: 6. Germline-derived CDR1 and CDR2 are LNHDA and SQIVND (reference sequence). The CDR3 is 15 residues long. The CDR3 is CASSSDRASNQPQHF. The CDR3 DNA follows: TGTGCCAGTAGCTCCGACAGGGCCAGCAATCAGCCCCAGCATTTT.

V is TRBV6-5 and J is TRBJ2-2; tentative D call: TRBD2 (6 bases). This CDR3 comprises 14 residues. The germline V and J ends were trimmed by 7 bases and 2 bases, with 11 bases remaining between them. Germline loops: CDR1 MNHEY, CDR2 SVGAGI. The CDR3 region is CASTGTQNTGELFF. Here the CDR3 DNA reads TGTGCCAGCACCGGGACTCAAAACACCGGGGAGCTGTTTTTT.

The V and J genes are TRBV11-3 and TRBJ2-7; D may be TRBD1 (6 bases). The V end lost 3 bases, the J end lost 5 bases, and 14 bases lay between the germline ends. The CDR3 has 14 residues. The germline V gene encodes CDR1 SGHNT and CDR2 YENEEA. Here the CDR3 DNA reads TGTGCCAGCAGCTTTAGGGGGAGTGGCGACGAGCAGTACTTC. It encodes CASSFRGSGDEQYF.

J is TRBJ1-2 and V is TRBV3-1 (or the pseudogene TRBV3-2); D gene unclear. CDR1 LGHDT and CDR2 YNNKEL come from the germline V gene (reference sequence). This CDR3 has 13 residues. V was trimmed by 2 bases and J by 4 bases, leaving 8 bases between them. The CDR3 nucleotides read TGTGCCAGCAGCCAAACGACTCGCTATGGCTACACCTTC. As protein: CASSQTTRYGYTF.